This T cell receptor beta chain was obtained from a study of blood T cell repertoires in COVID-19. Per the authors' pipeline: From reference gene primer amplification, estimates of nucleated cell counts were derived. TCRdb keeps only in-frame clones here, not all; method: immunoSEQ multiplex PCR. V and J calls plus clone size are reproduced from that table; the DNA served to infer D and trimming. The table has some 250,000 clones, roughly nine tenths seen once. This CDR3 is built from 16 residues. The V end was cut by 0 bases, the J end by 1 base, with 13 bases between. Germline V CDR1 and CDR2: SGDLS, YYNGEE.

The V call is TRBV9, the J call TRBJ1-1; D call uncertain. Sample: PBMCs or T cells enriched from blood (not recorded which). This TCR was sampled from a human donor in a cohort exposed to, infected with or recovered from COVID-19 (not recorded which). The donor label of this sample is uncertain. The CDR3 reads CASSVGGTPPNTEAFF. CDR3 sequence (DNA): TGTGCCAGCAGCGTAGGAGGAACACCGCCGAACACTGAAGCTTTCTTT. The whole variable domain, remainder taken from reference TRBV9 and TRBJ1-1, is DSGVTQTPKHLITATGQRVTLRCSPRSGDLSVYWYQQSLDQGLQFLIQYYNGEERAKGNILERFSAQQFPDLHSELNLSSLELGDSALYFCASSVGGTPPNTEAFFGQGTRLTVV.